This T cell receptor beta chain was found in a study of regulatory T cells in long-lasting Graves disease. Time point reported: newly diagnosed GD, antithyroid drugs for less than 3 months. From RNA extracted from PBMCs, the TCR library was made. Diagnoses of Graves' disease were made by American Thyroid Association guidelines. Approximately 10-milliliter peripheral blood samples went into EDTA tubes. Study-wide findings and caveats: Those with persistent disease had in common more public clonotypes (around 2,700) than new patients (approximately 890).

Arm-PCR of CDR3 regions and iRepertoire HTBI primers were the basis on which TCR beta libraries were built. TCRdb re-derived calls from the multiplex PCR reads in MiXCR, one entry per CDR3 protein. The sample carries 500,000 to 700,000 distinct CDR3 sequences, around 15% recorded once. The CDR3 is 17 amino acids. V was shortened by 0 bases and J by 3 bases, with 18 bases between the two germline ends. Germline CDR1 MNHEY, CDR2 SMNVEV (reference sequence). The table lists this clonotype with many counts. Its antigen is unknown. These data were also reused for a study on T cells in Graves' hyperthyroidism and ophthalmopathy.

The source was peripheral blood mononuclear cells (PBMCs), collected at new diagnosis, from a patient treated with antithyroid drugs. This chain links TRBV27 with TRBJ2-7; tentatively, D is TRBD1 (5 bases). The sequence was obtained from a woman in her 30s with Graves disease. The CDR3 sequence: CASSLSLLGDSSYEQYF. DNA of the CDR3: TGTGCCAGCAGTTTATCGTTGTTAGGGGATAGCAGCTACGAGCAGTACTTC.